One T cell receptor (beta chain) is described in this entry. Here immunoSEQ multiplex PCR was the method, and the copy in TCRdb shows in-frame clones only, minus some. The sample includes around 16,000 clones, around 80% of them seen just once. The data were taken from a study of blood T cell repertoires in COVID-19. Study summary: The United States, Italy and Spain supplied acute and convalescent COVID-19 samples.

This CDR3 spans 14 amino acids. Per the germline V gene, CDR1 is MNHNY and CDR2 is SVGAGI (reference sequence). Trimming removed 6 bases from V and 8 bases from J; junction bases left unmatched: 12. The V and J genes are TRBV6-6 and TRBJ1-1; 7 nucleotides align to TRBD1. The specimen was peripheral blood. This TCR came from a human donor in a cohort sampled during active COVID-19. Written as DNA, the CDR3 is TGTGCCAGCAGCCGCGAGGGGGCGAAGGCCGAAGCTTTCTTT. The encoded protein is CASSREGAKAEAFF.